This T cell receptor beta chain was sequenced in a study of shared clonotypes between healthy human individuals. Study-wide results and limits: On the whole, naive subsets had larger estimated richness than memory subsets had. Generation probability values for non-shared clonotypes were lower than those for clonotypes shared by all four donors.

With respect to this clone: Its antigen is not known.

Several immunoSEQ 96-well plates shared each subset's DNA, each plate a replicate. The repertoire was sequenced with immunoSEQ multiplex PCR; TCRdb's copy has only in-frame clones and lacks some. The sample carries approximately 2.5 million clones, approximately 93% recorded once. The CDR3 has 16 residues. Trimming took 4 bases from V and 5 from J; bases not matched to a gene: 12. Input material: naive CD4+ T cells from PBMCs. The subset here: CD45RA+ positively selected. This sequence originates from a man aged 18 to 29 in good health. Some clones in this sample may be carry-over from other donors' samples. The chain employs TRBV5-3 and TRBJ1-5; 7 nucleotides align to TRBD1. TRBV5-3 falls under the ORF class, with uncertain function. DNA of the CDR3: TGTGCCAGAAGCGGGATATCGGGACAGCGAGATCAGCCCCAGCATTTT. Protein sequence: CARSGISGQRDQPQHF.